These T cell receptor beta chains were read from a single sample in a study of T cells after yellow fever vaccination. MiXCR, run by TCRdb on the 5' RACE reads, gives a single entry per CDR3 protein. The data contain some 320,000 distinct CDR3 sequences, around 11% of them singletons. The sample here was CD4+ T cells sorted from PBMCs, taken 45 days after the yellow fever booster vaccination. These receptor sequences come from a man younger than 35 who received the YFV17D yellow fever vaccine. CDR3s include the opening cysteine and the closing phenylalanine or tryptophan. Fields, in order: clone size, J gene, V gene, CDR3 protein. Where a row states a size, it is once, few, many or the class of an expanded clone; other rows omit it.

. | TRBJ1-4 | TRBV2 | CASSEGAHSSSREKLFF
once | TRBJ2-3 | TRBV4-3 | CASSYGQTTTDTQYF
many | TRBJ2-1 | TRBV29-1 | CSGRTSVSDNEQFF
. | TRBJ2-7 | TRBV7-3 | CASSPYTRYEQYF
many | TRBJ2-7 | TRBV30 | CAWTGGGEQYF
many | TRBJ2-1 | TRBV5-1 | CASSSLPGYNEQFF
. | TRBJ2-5 | TRBV11-1 | CASSLRGVVQETQYF
. | TRBJ2-1 | TRBV4-3 | CASSRDPLNNEQFF
few | TRBJ1-3 | TRBV4-3 | CASSQGEASGNTIYF
few | TRBJ2-6 | TRBV7-9 | CASSLPGYAITSGANVLTF
many | TRBJ2-1 | TRBV5-1 | CASSLSVLADYNEQFF
. | TRBJ2-3 | TRBV6-1 | CASSDRDRDTDTQYF
. | TRBJ2-7 | TRBV20-1 | CSAPGAGGSEQYF
few | TRBJ2-7 | TRBV4-1 | CASSHYLDRNYEQYF
few | TRBJ1-1 | TRBV6-5 | CASSYSRLGHFNTEAFF
many | TRBJ2-5 | TRBV11-2 | CASSPGVTQYF
. | TRBJ1-1 | TRBV5-6 | CASSVNTEAFF